This TCR beta chain was profiled in a study of blood T cell repertoires in COVID-19. The junction had 5 bases not matched to a gene; V was cut back by 6 bases and J by 5 bases. This CDR3 is 13 amino acids long. The germline CDR1 and CDR2 sequences are SEHNR and FQNEAQ (reference sequence). Generated by immunoSEQ multiplex PCR, the TCRdb table keeps only in-frame clones and is missing some. Of approximately 70,000 clones in the sample, roughly 80% were seen once. Sequenced input: peripheral blood. The TCR sequence derives from an older woman with acute or convalescent COVID-19. The rearrangement joins TRBV7-9 to TRBJ1-1; TRBD1 matches at 8 bases. Written as DNA, the CDR3 is TGTGCCAGCAGGGAACAGGGGGGGACTGAAGCTTTCTTT. Its protein product is CASREQGGTEAFF.